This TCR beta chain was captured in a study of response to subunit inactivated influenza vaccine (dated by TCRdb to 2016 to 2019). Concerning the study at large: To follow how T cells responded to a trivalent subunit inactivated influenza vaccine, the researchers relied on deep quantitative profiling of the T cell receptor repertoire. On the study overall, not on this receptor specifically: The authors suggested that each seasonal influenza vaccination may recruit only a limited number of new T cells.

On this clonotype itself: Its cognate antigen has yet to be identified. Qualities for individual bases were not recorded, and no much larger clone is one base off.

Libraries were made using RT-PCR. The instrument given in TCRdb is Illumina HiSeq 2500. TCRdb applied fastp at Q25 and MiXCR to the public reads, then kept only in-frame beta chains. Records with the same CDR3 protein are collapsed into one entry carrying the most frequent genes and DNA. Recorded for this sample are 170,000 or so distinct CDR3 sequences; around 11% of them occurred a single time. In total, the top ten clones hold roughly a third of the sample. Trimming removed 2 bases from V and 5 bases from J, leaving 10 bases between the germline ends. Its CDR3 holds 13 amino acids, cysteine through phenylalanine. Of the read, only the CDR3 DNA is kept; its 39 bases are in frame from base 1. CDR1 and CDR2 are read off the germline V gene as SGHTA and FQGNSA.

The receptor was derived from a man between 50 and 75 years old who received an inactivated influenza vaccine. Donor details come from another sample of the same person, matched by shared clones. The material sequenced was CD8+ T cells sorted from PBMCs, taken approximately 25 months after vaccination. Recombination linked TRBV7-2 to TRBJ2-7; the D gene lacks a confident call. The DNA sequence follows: TGTGCCAGCAGCTTACCTCCCCATAACGAGCAGTACTTC. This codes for CASSLPPHNEQYF. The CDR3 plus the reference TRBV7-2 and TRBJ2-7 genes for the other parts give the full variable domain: GAGVSQSPSNKVTEKGKDVELRCDPISGHTALYWYRQSLGQGLEFLIYFQGNSAPDKSGLPSDRFSAERTGGSVSTLTIQRTQQEDSAVYLCASSLPPHNEQYFGPGTRLTVT.